This is a list of T cell receptor beta chains from one sample in a study of blood T cell repertoires in COVID-19. The protocol was immunoSEQ multiplex PCR, while the TCRdb copy is restricted to in-frame clones and leaves out a portion. This sample yields a few hundred thousand clones, of which 80% to 90% are seen a single time; roughly 4.8% belongs to the top ten. Sequencing input: peripheral blood. The receptor source for this set is a woman aged 40 to 55 who had recovered from COVID-19. CDR3s include the opening cysteine and the closing phenylalanine or tryptophan. A D gene is named only where the DNA matches it firmly. Some rows have no size entry. The others give once, few or many, or a class for an expanded clone.

>TRBD1|14|TRBJ2-5|.|TRBV15
CATSPGTGGETQYF
TGTGCCACCAGCCCCGGGACAGGTGGTGAGACCCAGTACTTC
>.|13|TRBJ1-1|.|TRBV27
CASSLREDTEAFF
TGTGCCAGCAGTTTACGCGAGGACACTGAAGCTTTCTTT
>.|14|TRBJ1-3|.|TRBV2
CASMRGGSGNTIYF
TGTGCCAGCATGAGGGGGGGCTCTGGAAACACCATATATTTT
>.|13|TRBJ1-2|.|TRBV30
CAWKFSVLNGYTF
TGTGCCTGGAAGTTTTCAGTGCTTAATGGCTACACCTTC
>TRBD1|13|TRBJ2-5|.|TRBV6-5
CASSYSGTAAQYF
TGTGCCAGCAGTTACTCCGGGACAGCGGCCCAGTACTTC
>.|14|TRBJ1-2|few|TRBV4-1
CASSQPLTAYGYTF
TGCGCCAGCAGCCAACCTTTGACAGCTTATGGCTACACCTTC
>.|13|TRBJ1-1|.|TRBV19
CASSVSGSTEAFF
TGTGCCAGTAGTGTGTCCGGGAGCACTGAAGCTTTCTTT
>TRBD1|15|TRBJ1-5|.|TRBV3-1/TRBV3-2
CASSATGASNQPQHF
TGTGCCAGCAGCGCCACAGGGGCGAGTAATCAGCCCCAGCATTTT
>.|18|TRBJ1-1|.|TRBV21-1
CASSKGRQGQGMNTEAFF
TGTGCCAGCAGCAAAGGACGACAGGGACAAGGAATGAACACTGAAGCTTTCTTT
>.|16|TRBJ1-1|.|TRBV5-4
CASSFPGGALNTEAFF
TGTGCCAGCAGCTTCCCTGGGGGCGCGTTGAACACTGAAGCTTTCTTT
>TRBD1|15|TRBJ2-7|few|TRBV4-2
CASSPAGGESYEQYF
TGTGCCAGCAGCCCCGCAGGGGGCGAGTCCTACGAGCAGTACTTC
>TRBD1|17|TRBJ2-4|.|TRBV15
CATSRDQGGSTKNIQYF
TGTGCCACCAGCAGAGATCAAGGGGGCTCAACCAAAAACATTCAGTACTTC
>TRBD2|17|TRBJ2-5|.|TRBV29-1
CSVEDNQIAGRWETQYF
TGCAGCGTTGAAGACAACCAAATAGCGGGGAGATGGGAGACCCAGTACTTC
>TRBD1|15|TRBJ1-3|once|TRBV7-2
CASSTTGDSGNTIYF
TGTGCCAGCAGCACGACAGGGGACTCTGGAAACACCATATATTTT
>.|13|TRBJ2-2|once|TRBV19
CASKPQGPGELFF
TGTGCCAGTAAACCACAGGGACCCGGGGAGCTGTTTTTT
>.|14|TRBJ1-5|.|TRBV2
CASSTDFSNQPQHF
TGTGCCAGCAGTACAGATTTTAGCAATCAGCCCCAGCATTTT
>.|16|TRBJ2-1|.|TRBV21-1
CASSTFGTSGRRGQFF
TGTGCCAGCAGCACGTTTGGGACTAGCGGGAGGAGGGGGCAGTTCTTC
>TRBD2|17|TRBJ2-1|.|TRBV5-6
CASSLALVGGPLDEQFF
TGTGCCAGCAGCTTGGCCCTGGTGGGAGGGCCTCTGGATGAGCAGTTCTTC
>TRBD1|15|TRBJ1-2|.|TRBV24-1
CATSDWRQGLYGYTF
TGTGCCACCAGTGATTGGAGACAGGGTCTTTATGGCTACACCTTC
>.|14|TRBJ2-2|.|TRBV3-1/TRBV3-2
CASSADFNTGELFF
TGTGCCAGCAGCGCGGACTTTAACACCGGGGAGCTGTTTTTT
>.|13|TRBJ1-2|.|TRBV6-1
CASSDRRWGGYTF
TGTGCCAGCAGTGACAGGAGGTGGGGAGGCTACACCTTC
>.|15|TRBJ1-5|.|TRBV13
CASSLRQGLGQPQHF
TGTGCCAGCAGCTTGAGGCAGGGCCTTGGCCAGCCCCAGCATTTT
>TRBD2|17|TRBJ2-7|.|TRBV5-1
CASSPVGTSGALSEQYF
TGCGCCAGCAGCCCCGTTGGGACTAGCGGGGCCTTGAGCGAGCAGTACTTC
>.|13|TRBJ1-4|.|TRBV12-3/TRBV12-4
CASSLSGNEKLFF
TGTGCCAGCAGTTTATCAGGGAATGAAAAACTGTTTTTT
>TRBD2|18|TRBJ2-2|few|TRBV5-1
CASSLSSSGSYDTGELFF
TGCGCCAGCAGCTTGTCCTCCAGCGGGAGCTATGACACCGGGGAGCTGTTTTTT
>TRBD1|17|TRBJ2-2|.|TRBV5-5
CASSLPFGTANTGELFF
TGTGCCAGCAGCTTGCCGTTTGGGACAGCGAACACCGGGGAGCTGTTTTTT
>.|14|TRBJ2-1|.|TRBV5-4
CASSLWGVFNEQFF
TGTGCCAGCAGCTTGTGGGGGGTTTTCAATGAGCAGTTCTTC
>.|15|TRBJ1-2|.|TRBV4-1
CASSLGEGVNYGYTF
TGCGCCAGCAGCCTGGGAGAGGGGGTCAACTATGGCTACACCTTC
>TRBD2|15|TRBJ2-1|once|TRBV11-3
CASSPGTSGIGEQFF
TGTGCCAGCAGCCCCGGGACTAGCGGGATCGGTGAGCAGTTCTTC
>.|14|TRBJ2-5|.|TRBV5-4
CASSLEFQQETQYF
TGTGCCAGCAGCTTGGAGTTCCAGCAAGAGACCCAGTACTTC
>TRBD1|14|TRBJ1-2|.|TRBV18
CASSPPGQFYGYTF
TGTGCCAGCTCACCCCCGGGACAGTTTTATGGCTACACCTTC
>TRBD2|12|TRBJ2-1|once|TRBV28
CASKLREGEQFF
TGTGCCAGCAAGTTGCGGGAGGGTGAGCAGTTCTTC
>.|15|TRBJ2-2|.|TRBV27
CASSRRAPNTGELFF
TGTGCCAGCAGTCGGCGGGCCCCAAACACCGGGGAGCTGTTTTTT
>.|15|TRBJ1-4|.|TRBV11-3
CASSLDGQNLEKLFF
TGTGCCAGCAGCTTAGATGGACAGAACCTTGAAAAACTGTTTTTT
>.|13|TRBJ1-4|.|TRBV24-1
CATSDSSMRKLFF
TGTGCCACCAGTGATTCCTCGATGAGAAAACTGTTTTTT
>TRBD1|13|TRBJ2-7|.|TRBV19
CATGGQGSYEQYF
TGTGCTACGGGCGGACAGGGGTCCTACGAGCAGTACTTC
>TRBD1|14|TRBJ1-2|.|TRBV5-1
CASSSGTGGNGYTF
TGCGCCAGCAGCTCCGGGACAGGGGGCAATGGCTACACCTTC
>TRBD2|14|TRBJ2-3|.|TRBV6-5
CASALAGVVNTQYF
TGTGCCAGCGCACTAGCGGGGGTAGTTAATACGCAGTATTTT
>.|12|TRBJ2-1|.|TRBV20-1
CSASAGDDEQFF
TGCAGTGCTAGTGCCGGGGATGATGAGCAGTTCTTC
>.|16|TRBJ2-2|.|TRBV14
CASSPVGGLDTGELFF
TGTGCCAGCAGCCCAGTCGGGGGGCTCGACACCGGGGAGCTGTTTTTT
>.|15|TRBJ2-3|.|TRBV10-2
CASSDPAETGNTQYF
TGCGCCAGCAGTGACCCGGCGGAGACGGGTAATACGCAGTATTTT
>TRBD2|17|TRBJ2-5|.|TRBV5-1
CASSLRLAGGFGETQYF
TGCGCCAGCAGCTTGCGGCTAGCGGGAGGTTTCGGGGAGACCCAGTACTTC
>.|12|TRBJ1-2|.|TRBV6-5
CASRTFGDGYTF
TGTGCCAGCAGAACTTTCGGAGATGGCTACACCTTC
>TRBD1|14|TRBJ1-5|few|TRBV24-1
CATSDTTGFQPQHF
TGTGCCACCAGTGATACGACAGGGTTTCAGCCCCAGCATTTT
>TRBD1|15|TRBJ2-2|.|TRBV7-8
CASSSPTGFPGELFF
TGTGCCAGCAGCTCACCGACAGGGTTTCCCGGGGAGCTGTTTTTT
>.|13|TRBJ2-7|.|TRBV15
CATSISWGDEQYF
TGTGCCACCAGCATAAGTTGGGGGGACGAGCAGTACTTC
>TRBD1|14|TRBJ1-4|.|TRBV28
CASSRGQGPEKLFF
TGTGCCAGCAGCCGGGGACAGGGCCCCGAAAAACTGTTTTTT
>.|14|TRBJ2-2|.|TRBV5-5
CASSLVRGTGELFF
TGTGCCAGCAGCTTGGTGCGGGGCACCGGGGAGCTGTTTTTT
>.|13|TRBJ1-2|.|TRBV6-2/TRBV6-3
CASSFGQYYGYTF
TGTGCCAGCAGCTTCGGACAGTACTATGGCTACACCTTC
>.|11|TRBJ1-2|.|TRBV9
CASRGGPGYTF
TGTGCCAGCAGGGGGGGACCAGGTTACACCTTC
>TRBD1|16|TRBJ1-1|few|TRBV13
CASRKLRGLLNTEAFF
TGTGCCAGCCGGAAACTCAGGGGGCTGTTGAACACTGAAGCTTTCTTT
>.|17|TRBJ2-1|.|TRBV2
CASRAAIAESSYNEQFF
TGTGCCAGCAGGGCCGCCATAGCGGAAAGCTCCTACAATGAGCAGTTCTTC
>.|16|TRBJ1-1|.|TRBV6-2/TRBV6-3
CASSYRGIRMNTEAFF
TGTGCCAGCAGTTACAGAGGGATTAGAATGAACACTGAAGCTTTCTTT